In this sample, the clone carrying this T cell receptor beta chain turned up once. Original methodology: Amplification with reference gene primers provided the estimates of nucleated cell counts. The method was immunoSEQ multiplex PCR; TCRdb's version includes in-frame clones alone and lacks a portion of them. The V and J calls and clone size come from that table; D and trimming were worked out from the DNA. The sample lists more than 300,000 clones, about 90% occurring once. This sample is drawn from a study of blood T cell repertoires in COVID-19. Study-wide background: Samples came from the United States, Italy and Spain, spanning acute and convalescent COVID-19. PBMCs, B-cell-depleted T cells, or T cells provided the cDNA or gDNA that made up the material.

CDR1 MDHEN and CDR2 SYDVKM come from the germline V gene. With V trimmed by 6 bases and J by 5 bases, 6 bases remained unmatched. There are 14 residues in the CDR3. Seattle patient enrollment occurred during active infection, with longitudinal follow-up thereafter. The receptor was isolated from a woman aged 25-40 years with COVID-19, enrolled during active disease. The chain uses TRBV28 and TRBJ1-4, with 7 bases matching TRBD1. Material for sequencing was peripheral blood. This CDR3 is CASRPTGVNEKLFF. Here the CDR3 DNA reads TGTGCCAGCAGGCCAACAGGGGTAAATGAAAAACTGTTTTTT.